The clone carrying this T cell receptor (beta chain) was found many times. TCRdb processed the RT-PCR reads anew with MiXCR; each CDR3 protein has one entry. The sample records hundreds of thousands of distinct CDR3 sequences, 14% being singletons. V lost 6 bases and J 2 bases, leaving 14 bases between the germline ends. CDR3 length: 13 amino acids. The germline gives CDR1 DFQATT, CDR2 SNEGSKA (reference sequence). Sequences were obtained from memory CD4+ T cells from blood. This chain uses TRBV20-1 with TRBJ2-7; tentative D call: TRBD2 (6 bases). This TCR came from a female donor in good health, serving as a healthy control. CDR3 sequence: CSAAPGLTYEQYF. The CDR3 coding sequence is TGCAGTGCCGCCCCGGGACTCACCTACGAGCAGTACTTC.